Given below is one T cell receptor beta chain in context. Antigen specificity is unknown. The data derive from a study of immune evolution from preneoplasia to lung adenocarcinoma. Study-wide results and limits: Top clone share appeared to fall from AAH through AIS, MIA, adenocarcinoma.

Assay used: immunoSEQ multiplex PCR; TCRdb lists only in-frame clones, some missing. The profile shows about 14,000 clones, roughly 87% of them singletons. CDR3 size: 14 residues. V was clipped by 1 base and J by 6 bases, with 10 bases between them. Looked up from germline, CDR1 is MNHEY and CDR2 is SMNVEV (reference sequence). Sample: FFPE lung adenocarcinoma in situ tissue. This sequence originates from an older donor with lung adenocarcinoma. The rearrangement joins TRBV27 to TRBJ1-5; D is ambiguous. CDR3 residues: CASSLLRDGQPQHF. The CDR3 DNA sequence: TGTGCCAGCAGTTTATTACGTGATGGTCAGCCCCAGCATTTT.